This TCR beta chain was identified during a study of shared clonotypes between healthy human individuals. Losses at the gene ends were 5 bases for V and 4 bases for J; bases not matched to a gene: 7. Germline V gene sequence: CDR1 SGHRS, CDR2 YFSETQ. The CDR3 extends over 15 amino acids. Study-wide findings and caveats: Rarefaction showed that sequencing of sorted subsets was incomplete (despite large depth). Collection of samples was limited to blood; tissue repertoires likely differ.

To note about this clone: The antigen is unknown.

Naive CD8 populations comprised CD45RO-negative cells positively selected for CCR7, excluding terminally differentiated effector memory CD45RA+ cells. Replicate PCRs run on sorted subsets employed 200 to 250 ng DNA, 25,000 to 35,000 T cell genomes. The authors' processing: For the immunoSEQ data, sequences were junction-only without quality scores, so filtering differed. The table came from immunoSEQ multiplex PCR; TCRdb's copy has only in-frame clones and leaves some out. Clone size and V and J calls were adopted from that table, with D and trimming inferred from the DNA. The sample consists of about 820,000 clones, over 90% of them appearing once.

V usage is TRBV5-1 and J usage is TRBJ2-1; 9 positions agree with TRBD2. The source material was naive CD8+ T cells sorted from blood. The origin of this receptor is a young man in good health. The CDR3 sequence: CASRDTSGLYNEQFF. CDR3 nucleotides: TGCGCCAGCAGGGATACTAGCGGGCTGTACAATGAGCAGTTCTTC.